The 8 T cell receptor beta chains given below trace back to one sample, sequenced in a study of cytomegalovirus exposure and HLA in healthy donors. Both 60 Vbeta primers and 13 Jbeta primers went into the PCR. The data were produced by immunoSEQ multiplex PCR, yet TCRdb's version contains in-frame clones alone and is incomplete. The sample consists of about 100,000 clones, less than 80% of them appearing once. Sequencing was done on a sample of PBMCs. The receptors were sampled from a middle-aged man in good health and CMV-seronegative.

The chain carries TRBV27 and TRBJ1-6; D is perhaps TRBD1 (5 bases). The CDR3 runs 17 residues. CDR1 MNHEY and CDR2 SMNVEV come from the germline V gene (reference sequence). The ends were cut back, 0 bases at V and 1 base at J, with 10 bases in the middle. DNA of the CDR3: TGTGCCAGCAGTTTATCCAGGGCTTGGTCCTATAATTCACCCCTCCACTTT. It is translated as CASSLSRAWSYNSPLHF.

This rearrangement joins TRBV19 to TRBJ2-2, with a possible D match to TRBD1 (5 bases). This CDR3 has 13 residues. CDR1 is LNHDA and CDR2 is SQIVND in the germline V gene (reference sequence). The germline V and J ends were trimmed by 7 bases and 5 bases, with 11 bases remaining between them. This chain's CDR3 is CASTGHPTGELFF. In nucleotides, the CDR3 is TGTGCCAGTACTGGACACCCGACCGGGGAGCTGTTTTTT.

The CDR3 sequence is CASRGTGRNTGELFF. CDR3 DNA: TGTGCCAGCAGGGGGACAGGGAGGAACACCGGGGAGCTGTTTTTT. V is TRBV2 and J is TRBJ2-2; 9 bases map to TRBD1. The germline V gene has CDR1 SNHLY and CDR2 FYNNEI. This CDR3 contains 15 residues. V dropped 6 bases and J dropped 1; count of bases not matched to a gene: 3.

CDR3 in amino acids: CASSVGGGEVQPQHF. The CDR3 region has the DNA TGTGCCAGCAGCGTAGGAGGAGGGGAGGTTCAGCCCCAGCATTTT. The genes are TRBV9 and TRBJ1-5, with TRBD1 as a possible D gene (5 bases). V lost 0 bases and J lost 6, with 13 bases in between. Per germline, CDR1 SGDLS and CDR2 YYNGEE. There are 15 residues in the CDR3.

V usage is TRBV6-5 and J usage is TRBJ1-6, with 9 bases that match TRBD1. CDR1 and CDR2 (germline): MNHEY, SVGAGI. V was pared by 6 bases and J by 2 bases, with 2 bases of the junction left unmatched. The CDR3 consists of 15 residues. CDR3 in DNA: TGTGCCAGCAGGGGACAGGGCCCCTATAATTCACCCCTCCACTTT. Its translation is CASRGQGPYNSPLHF.

The chain is built from TRBV28 and TRBJ1-2, with D possibly being TRBD1 (6 bases). There are 13 residues in the CDR3. V was trimmed by 3 bases and J by 3 bases, leaving 8 bases between them. Per germline, CDR1 MDHEN and CDR2 SYDVKM. CDR3 protein: CASSLGADYGYTF. In DNA form, the CDR3 reads TGTGCCAGCAGTTTGGGGGCAGACTATGGCTACACCTTC.

The rearrangement uses TRBV30 and TRBJ1-2, with TRBD1 matching 8 bases. Trimming cost V 3 bases and J 4 bases; bases outside gene matches: 4. CDR1 and CDR2 from the germline V gene are GTSNPN and SVGIG (reference sequence). The CDR3 has 13 residues. The CDR3 DNA follows: TGTGCCTGGAGGACAGGGGTCTCCTATGGCTACACCTTC. Amino acid sequence: CAWRTGVSYGYTF. Using reference TRBV30 and TRBJ1-2 for the parts outside the CDR3, the full variable domain is SQTIHQWPATLVQPVGSPLSLECTVEGTSNPNLYWYRQAAGRGLQLLFYSVGIGQISSEVPQNLSASRPQDRQFILSSKKLLLSDSGFYLCAWRTGVSYGYTFGSGTRLTVV.

The V and J genes are TRBV27 and TRBJ2-3; 12 nucleotides align to TRBD2. The CDR3 spans 14 residues. Germline CDR1 MNHEY, CDR2 SMNVEV (reference sequence). Trimming removed 8 bases from V and 3 bases from J; junction bases left unmatched: 3. The CDR3 DNA reads TGTGCCAGCTATACTAGCGGGGGGACAGATACGCAGTATTTT. Translation: CASYTSGGTDTQYF.